This T cell receptor beta chain was obtained from a study of blood T cell repertoires in COVID-19. Study-level background: Donors in the United States, Italy and Spain gave samples during acute or convalescent COVID-19. The analysed material was cDNA or gDNA that came from T cells, B-cell-depleted T cells, or PBMCs.

Germline CDR1 reads SNHLY; CDR2 reads FYNNEI. V gave up 6 bases and J gave up 2 bases; unmatched junction bases: 5. This CDR3 spans 15 amino acids. Original handling: Estimation of nucleated cell counts relied on the amplification of reference gene primers. Method: immunoSEQ multiplex PCR; TCRdb's copy keeps in-frame clones and lacks some. D and trimming were read from the DNA, whereas the V and J calls and clone size are those reported in that table. This sample has some 100,000 clones, with approximately 86% found just once. Sequenced material: peripheral blood. J is TRBJ2-3 and V is TRBV2, with TRBD2 identical over 10 bases. The sequence was collected from a human donor in a cohort sampled during active COVID-19. In DNA form, the CDR3 reads TGTGCCAGCAGGAGGACTAGCGGTTCCACAGATACGCAGTATTTT. Encoded protein: CASRRTSGSTDTQYF.